The 17 T cell receptor beta chains below come from one sample, sequenced in a study of Ad26.COV2.S vaccination and SARS-CoV-2 variants. Profiling relied on immunoSEQ multiplex PCR, and the TCRdb table lists in-frame clones only, not all of them. There are 300,000 to 400,000 clones in the sample; roughly 85% occur only once, and about 3.3% lies in the top ten. Treatment given: around 19 received Ad26.COV2.S at low or high dose, single or two shots; five or six received placebo; per-sample allocation not given. The study sampled participants on day 63 after the first vaccine or placebo injection. The sequencing here drew on peripheral blood, taken in a trial of Ad26.COV2.S vaccine versus placebo. The receptors come from a person between 18 and 65 years old who received the Ad26.COV2.S COVID-19 vaccine or a placebo.

V gene TRBV27 combines with J gene TRBJ2-2; no definite D call. The CDR3 sequence is 15 residues long. CDR1 and CDR2 (germline): MNHEY, SMNVEV (reference sequence). V was shortened by 3 bases and J by 6 bases, with 14 bases between the two germline ends. DNA of the CDR3: TGTGCCAGCAGTTTGTCCGGAAAGGATTCCGGGGAGCTGTTTTTT. As protein: CASSLSGKDSGELFF.

This clone has a handful of counts. V gene TRBV9 combines with J gene TRBJ2-2; 8 bases fit TRBD2. The ends lost 7 bases at V and 7 bases at J; junction bases unmatched: 6. CDR3 length: 13 residues. CDR1 and CDR2 from the germline V gene are SGDLS and YYNGEE. CDR3 sequence: CASRRGVIGELFF. The CDR3 DNA is TGTGCCAGCCGGCGGGGGGTAATCGGGGAGCTGTTTTTT. Supplemented by reference TRBV9 and TRBJ2-2, the full variable domain reads DSGVTQTPKHLITATGQRVTLRCSPRSGDLSVYWYQQSLDQGLQFLIQYYNGEERAKGNILERFSAQQFPDLHSELNLSSLELGDSALYFCASRRGVIGELFFGEGSRLTVL.

The J gene is TRBJ1-1, the V gene TRBV19; 7 bases are shared with TRBD1. CDR1 is LNHDA, CDR2 SQIVND, per germline (reference sequence). Unmatched junction bases numbered 7, after V lost 9 bases and J lost 0 bases. The CDR3 totals 14 residues. The CDR3 is CASGQDLLNTEAFF. The CDR3 DNA follows: TGTGCCAGCGGACAGGACCTTTTGAACACTGAAGCTTTCTTT.

The chain employs TRBV3-1 (or the pseudogene TRBV3-2) and TRBJ2-7, with 14 bases fitting TRBD2. Per the germline V gene, CDR1 is LGHDT and CDR2 is YNNKEL (reference sequence). After removal of 0 bases from V and 2 bases from J, the junction contained 12 bases not matched to a gene. The CDR3 is 20 residues long. The CDR3 loop reads CASSQDLSGTSGRGTYEQYF. CDR3 bases: TGTGCCAGCAGCCAAGACCTGTCTGGGACTAGCGGGAGAGGTACCTACGAGCAGTACTTC.

This clone was counted many times. The chain joins TRBV12-3 or TRBV12-4 to TRBJ2-7; D is perhaps TRBD1 (5 bases). The V gene lost 8 bases and the J gene lost 1 base, with 12 bases spanning the gap. CDR3 size: 13 residues. The CDR3 bases are TGTGCCAGCGGGGCCGCCGCATCCTACGAGCAGTACTTC. It encodes CASGAAASYEQYF.

The rearrangement links TRBV12-3 or TRBV12-4 to TRBJ2-4; TRBD1 matches at 11 bases. Trimming took 6 bases from V and 14 from J; bases not matched to a gene: 9. The CDR3 is 13 amino acids. The CDR3 sequence is CASSPGQGAGEYF. In DNA, the CDR3 is TGTGCCAGCAGCCCTGGACAGGGGGCTGGTGAGTACTTC.

The chain combines TRBV10-3 with TRBJ1-3; 7 bases agree with TRBD1. This CDR3 spans 14 amino acids. CDR1 is ENHRY and CDR2 is SYGVKD in the germline V gene. The J segment lost 0 bases and the V segment lost 6 bases, leaving 2 bases of the junction unmatched. The CDR3 bases are TGTGCCATCAGGGGACAGAGCTCTGGAAACACCATATATTTT. As protein: CAIRGQSSGNTIYF.

This rearrangement joins TRBV11-3 to TRBJ2-2, with D hard to call. Germline-derived CDR1 and CDR2 are SGHNT and YENEEA. CDR3 length: 13 residues. With 1 base removed from V and 4 bases from J, the gap between germline ends came to 4 bases. The CDR3 here is CASSLGGTGELFF. The CDR3, as DNA: TGTGCCAGCAGCTTAGGGGGCACCGGGGAGCTGTTTTTT. The variable domain in full, with the rest retrieved from reference TRBV11-3 and TRBJ2-2, is EAGVVQSPRYKIIEKKQPVAFWCNPISGHNTLYWYLQNLGQGPELLIRYENEEAVDDSQLPKDRFSAERLKGVDSTLKIQPAELGDSAVYLCASSLGGTGELFFGEGSRLTVL.

V and J are TRBV4-3 and TRBJ2-4, with 7 bases lining up with TRBD1. Germline lookup yields CDR1 LGHNA and CDR2 YSLEER. V lost 1 base and J lost 3; bases outside the gene matches: 3. CDR3 length: 15 amino acids. The CDR3 sequence is CASSQGAGGKNIQYF. CDR3 sequence (DNA): TGCGCCAGCAGCCAAGGGGCAGGGGGCAAAAACATTCAGTACTTC.

This clone was seen at least ten times. V gene TRBV7-9 combines with J gene TRBJ1-1; D remains ambiguous. The CDR3 loop spans 15 amino acids. The V gene lost 5 bases and the J gene lost 4 bases, with 17 bases spanning the gap. CDR1 is SEHNR and CDR2 is FQNEAQ in the germline V gene (reference sequence). CDR3 region: CASSPEPRWGTEAFF. CDR3 nucleotide sequence: TGTGCCAGCAGCCCTGAACCCCGGTGGGGCACTGAAGCTTTCTTT.

The V and J genes are TRBV10-1 and TRBJ2-1, with 11 positions matching TRBD2. The CDR3 covers 16 residues. With V trimmed by 5 bases and J by 9 bases, 12 bases remained unmatched. Germline loops: CDR1 WNHNN, CDR2 SYGVQD (reference sequence). DNA of the CDR3: TGCGCCAGCAGTTCACTTCCAGGGCTAGCGGGAGGTGAGCAGTTCTTC. Translation: CASSSLPGLAGGEQFF.

Written as DNA, the CDR3 is TGCAGCGTTGAAGTTTATCCTGGCTACACCTTC. This encodes CSVEVYPGYTF. V gene TRBV29-1 combines with J gene TRBJ1-2, with no clear D. Trimming removed 1 base from V and 7 bases from J, with 7 bases in between. This CDR3 region has 11 residues. Per the germline V gene, CDR1 is SQVTM and CDR2 is ANQGSEA.

This chain connects TRBV13 to TRBJ2-1, with 8 bases identical to TRBD2. The CDR3 length is 14 residues. With 5 bases clipped from V and 9 bases from J, the junction kept 9 bases outside the gene matches. Germline values: CDR1 PRHDT, CDR2 FYEKMQ (reference sequence). The CDR3 spells CASSPGGAGVEQFF. The CDR3, as DNA: TGTGCCAGCAGCCCAGGTGGAGCGGGAGTTGAGCAGTTCTTC.

This chain joins TRBV5-1 and TRBJ2-7, with D perhaps TRBD2 (5 bases). V shed 2 bases and J shed 6 bases, with 18 bases lying between them. Germline lookup yields CDR1 SGHRS and CDR2 YFSETQ. The CDR3 runs 15 residues. The CDR3 DNA sequence: TGCGCCAGCAGCTTCGGAACGGGGATGGGTTCCGAGCAGTACTTC. It encodes CASSFGTGMGSEQYF.

The chain uses TRBV4-1 and TRBJ2-2; D is uncertain. Germline V lookup: CDR1 MGHRA, CDR2 YSYEKL. The V and J ends lost 0 bases and 7 bases respectively, with 9 bases between them. CDR3 length: 14 amino acids. CDR3 sequence (DNA): TGCGCCAGCAGCCAAGATGGCGGATACGGGGAGCTGTTTTTT. As protein: CASSQDGGYGELFF.

The chain links TRBV5-5 to TRBJ1-5; a possible D gene is TRBD1 (5 bases). There are 15 residues in the CDR3. Germline CDR1 and CDR2: SGHKS and YYEKEE (reference sequence). V dropped 0 bases and J dropped 0 bases, with 7 bases sitting between them. CDR3 loop: CASSLADSSNQPQHF. CDR3 sequence (DNA): TGTGCCAGCAGCTTGGCCGACAGTAGCAATCAGCCCCAGCATTTT.

The rearrangement uses TRBV6-2 or TRBV6-3 and TRBJ1-4; D is possibly TRBD1 (5 bases). Trimming removed 6 bases from V and 5 bases from J, with 13 bases in between. Germline V CDR1 and CDR2: MNHEY, SVGEGT. CDR3 size: 14 residues. CDR3: CASSPRGLNEKLFF. The CDR3 DNA is TGTGCCAGCAGCCCAAGGGGCCTCAATGAAAAACTGTTTTTT.